The 13 T cell receptor beta chains presented below share a single source sample, sequenced in a study of blood T cell repertoires in COVID-19. The data were produced by immunoSEQ multiplex PCR, yet TCRdb's version contains in-frame clones alone and is incomplete. The sample consists of fewer than 200,000 clones, about 72% of them appearing once. Sequencing was done on a sample of PBMCs or T cells enriched from blood (not recorded which). The receptor source for this set is a woman aged 45 to 65 who had recovered from COVID-19.

The chain combines TRBV5-4 with TRBJ2-7, with D perhaps matching TRBD1 (5 bases). Germline V gene lookup returns CDR1 SGHNT and CDR2 YYREEE (reference sequence). The ends were cut back, 5 bases at V and 3 bases at J, with 9 bases in the middle. This CDR3 has 12 residues. CDR3 sequence reads: CASSFDSYEQYF. The CDR3 bases are TGTGCCAGCAGTTTCGACAGCTACGAGCAGTACTTC.

As concerns this clone: Germline and junction disagree at one end, which may indicate a read error. The rearrangement links TRBV19 to TRBJ2-2; D gene uncertain. The CDR3 loop spans 14 amino acids. Germline V gene data show CDR1 as LNHDA and CDR2 as SQIVND (reference sequence). The CDR3, as DNA: TGTGCCAGTAGTGTAGATCTGTTCCCCGGGGAGCTGTTTTTT. Translated, it gives CASSVDLFPGELFF.

V and J are TRBV28 and TRBJ1-1, with D unresolved. Germline V gene sequence: CDR1 MDHEN, CDR2 SYDVKM. The CDR3 has 16 amino acids. Trimming removed 5 bases at V and 5 bases at J, with 21 bases between. This chain's CDR3 is CASSVSSADGSTEAFF. CDR3 nucleotides: TGTGCCAGCAGTGTCTCCAGCGCGGACGGGAGTACTGAAGCTTTCTTT.

This chain connects TRBV30 to TRBJ1-5; no clear D gene. The V gene's germline CDR1 is GTSNPN and CDR2 SVGIG (reference sequence). The CDR3 is 12 amino acids. Between the trimmed V and J ends, which lost 4 bases and 6 bases, there was a span of 10 bases. The CDR3 DNA reads as TGTGCCTGGAATCTTGCAGGTCAGCCCCAGCATTTT. Protein sequence: CAWNLAGQPQHF. Based on the CDR3 plus reference TRBV30 and TRBJ1-5, the full variable domain is SQTIHQWPATLVQPVGSPLSLECTVEGTSNPNLYWYRQAAGRGLQLLFYSVGIGQISSEVPQNLSASRPQDRQFILSSKKLLLSDSGFYLCAWNLAGQPQHFGDGTRLSIL.

This clone was recorded only once. J is TRBJ2-7 and V is TRBV28; TRBD2 matches 7 bases. The CDR3 has 13 amino acids. Germline V gene lookup returns CDR1 MDHEN and CDR2 SYDVKM. V shed 3 bases, J shed 7 bases, and the junction held 6 bases outside the gene matches. The CDR3 protein is CASSFGVGGEQYF. The CDR3 nucleotides read TGTGCCAGCAGTTTCGGTGTCGGGGGGGAGCAGTACTTC. The variable domain in full, completed from reference TRBV28 and TRBJ2-7, reads DVKVTQSSRYLVKRTGEKVFLECVQDMDHENMFWYRQDPGLGLRLIYFSYDVKMKEKGDIPEGYSVSREKKERFSLILESASTNQTSMYLCASSFGVGGEQYFGPGTRLTVT.

This clone occurred once. The J gene is TRBJ2-1, the V gene TRBV10-1; TRBD1 agrees at 12 bases. Trimming at V came to 4 bases and at J to 2 bases, leaving 0 bases not matched to a gene. The V gene's germline CDR1 is WNHNN and CDR2 SYGVQD (reference sequence). This CDR3 comprises 15 residues. Here the CDR3 reads CASSGDRGPYNEQFF. As DNA, the CDR3 is TGCGCCAGCAGTGGGGACAGGGGGCCCTACAATGAGCAGTTCTTC.

The CDR3 reads CASSMGLAGGSQETQYF. CDR3 DNA sequence: TGTGCCAGCAGCATGGGGCTAGCGGGAGGGAGCCAAGAGACCCAGTACTTC. The chain carries TRBV7-9 and TRBJ2-5, with TRBD2 identical over 12 bases. Trimming removed 5 bases from V and 1 base from J; junction bases left unmatched: 8. Germline V gives CDR1 SEHNR, CDR2 FQNEAQ (reference sequence). This CDR3 contains 17 residues.

The V and J genes are TRBV7-9 and TRBJ1-1; the D gene is possibly TRBD1 (6 bases). The V and J ends lost 3 bases and 5 bases respectively, with 10 bases between them. Germline CDR1 is SEHNR and CDR2 is FQNEAQ (reference sequence). The length of the CDR3 is 13 residues. Here the CDR3 DNA reads TGTGCCAGCAGCTTTACAGGGAGAACTGAAGCTTTCTTT. Amino acid sequence: CASSFTGRTEAFF.

This chain connects TRBV10-3 to TRBJ2-1, with 8 bases that match TRBD2. CDR1 ENHRY and CDR2 SYGVKD come from the germline V gene. The CDR3 runs 14 residues. The V and J ends lost 3 bases and 12 bases, in that order; junction bases with no gene match: 10. The CDR3 spells CAISEGGSGEAQFF. The CDR3 DNA reads TGTGCCATCAGTGAAGGGGGTAGCGGGGAGGCGCAGTTCTTC.

A single count supports this clone. Other DNA sequences from this sample encode an identical CDR3 as well. The CDR3 spells CASSLGGGYGYTF. The CDR3, as DNA: TGTGCCAGCAGTTTAGGGGGCGGATATGGCTACACCTTC. The chain uses TRBV28 and TRBJ1-2, with D perhaps TRBD1 (6 bases). This CDR3 has 13 residues. Trimming removed 2 bases from V and 5 bases from J, with 9 bases in between. Germline CDR1 is MDHEN and CDR2 is SYDVKM.

This clone occurred a few times. V gene TRBV19 combines with J gene TRBJ2-7, with no clear D. Germline lookup yields CDR1 LNHDA and CDR2 SQIVND (reference sequence). Trimming took 3 bases from V and 0 from J, leaving 18 bases between them. The CDR3 loop spans 17 amino acids. The CDR3 DNA reads as TGTGCCAGTAGTATCGGATTAGACTCGTTGAGCTCCTACGAGCAGTACTTC. Translated: CASSIGLDSLSSYEQYF.

The chain joins TRBV3-1 (or the pseudogene TRBV3-2) to TRBJ2-2; D gene uncertain. Per germline, CDR1 LGHDT and CDR2 YNNKEL (reference sequence). The CDR3 sequence is 15 residues long. Trimming stripped 0 bases from V and 4 bases from J, with 9 bases between. The CDR3 sequence is CASSQEADLTGELFF. CDR3 coding DNA: TGTGCCAGCAGCCAAGAGGCGGATCTCACCGGGGAGCTGTTTTTT.

The rearrangement links TRBV12-3 or TRBV12-4 to TRBJ2-7; TRBD2 might be the D (7 bases). Trimming shortened V by 5 bases and J by 6 bases, and 11 bases separated the two germline ends. The CDR3 length is 12 residues. As DNA, the CDR3 is TGTGCCAGCAGTCGAGGGGGGGTCGAGCAGTACTTC. This codes for CASSRGGVEQYF.